This TCR beta chain was obtained from a study of PD-1 blockade in classical Hodgkin lymphoma (dated by TCRdb to the early 2020s). For the wider study: Nivolumab dosing was 3 mg/kg intravenously every 2 weeks, continuing until either disease progression or unacceptable toxicity. A peripheral blood immune signature of response to PD-1 blockade in classical Hodgkin lymphoma was defined using TCR beta sequencing and CyTOF. Overall results and qualifications from the work: The study covered only a single clinical trial cohort, and the causes of the repertoire differences, possibly disease activity or prior therapy, were still not defined. A significant rise by C4D1 was seen in CD4+ but not CD8+ TCR diversity (p=0.0027 vs p=0.16), with the rise being most apparent in complete responders (p=0.02). Diversity was lower in patients who began nivolumab less than 1 year after ASCT, so these patients were left out of later analyses to avoid confounding by immune reconstitution. Among trial patients, those achieving complete response had baseline diversity similar to that of newly diagnosed patients, while diversity was significantly lower in partial responders and progressors. Newly diagnosed patients were reported to have lower baseline TCR diversity than healthy donors, and relapsed/refractory patients were reported to have lower baseline TCR diversity still.

V sheds 5 bases and J sheds 8 bases, leaving 21 bases between their ends. The germline V gene specifies SNHLY as CDR1 and FYNNEI as CDR2. The CDR3 spans 15 residues, from the cysteine through the phenylalanine. Only CDR3 DNA remains: 45 bases, in frame from the first base. This clone was counted a few times. Which antigen it targets is not known. Base quality data are lacking; no much larger clone is found one base away. Genomic DNA was isolated using the Qiagen DNeasy kit from unsorted PBMCs as well as from negatively selected CD4+ and CD8+ fractions. TCR beta CDR3 regions were subjected to amplification by immunoSEQ multiplex PCR with primers that anneal to V and J segments. A synthetic immune receptor repertoire was used to minimize amplification bias, and any remaining bias was removed computationally after sequencing. Under the source paper's analysis protocol: Repertoire diversity was quantified as the Shannon entropy index using custom Python scripts. Unsorted, CD4+ and CD8+ repertoires were analyzed separately, except for combined analyses in which CD4+ and CD8+ sequences were merged in silico. A clone was considered expanded if an increase in frequency of at least 2-fold after treatment relative to C1D1 was found, and a pseudocount of 0.5 was applied to clones undetected at baseline. Singleton clones were defined as clones with 0 or 1 copy at C1D1, and non-singleton clones were defined as clones with 2 or more copies. Clones expanded in unsorted samples were assigned a CD4+, CD8+ or unknown annotation through matching of protein sequences in sorted samples from the same patient. Wilcoxon tests on paired samples were used to test changes in diversity from C1D1 to C4D1. Entries here come from immuneACCESS through TCRdb and include only in-frame sequences with V and J called. Some clones fail to appear in such tables; in the studies checked, an unresolved V gene covers under half of the shortfall, and the cause of the remainder is unknown. The V and J calls and clone size are taken from that table; D and trimming were inferred from the DNA. This sample holds fewer than 90,000 clones; roughly 91% were observed only once. The ten largest clonotypes hold 8% of the sample.

Per the publication, the time point label means: cycle 1 day 1 (C1D1), immediately before nivolumab initiation. All trial patients had relapsed after autologous stem cell transplantation, with cohorts A, B and C differing in prior brentuximab vedotin exposure. The trial cohort comprised roughly 50 patients with relapsed/refractory classical Hodgkin lymphoma whose best overall responses were complete response, partial response or progressive disease. Single-agent nivolumab was administered to trial patients in the multi-cohort phase II CheckMate 205 trial. Best overall response was determined by an independent review committee according to the 2007 International Working Group response criteria. Trial PBMCs were collected immediately before nivolumab initiation (C1D1) and during therapy at cycle 2 day 1 and cycle 4 day 1. Peripheral blood was collected in 8 mL Vacutainer Cell Preparation Tubes, from which PBMCs were isolated by centrifugation and then cryopreserved.

This chain is built from TRBV2 and TRBJ1-2; tentative D gene TRBD1, with 5 bases matching. The clonotype comes from a human donor with classical Hodgkin lymphoma. The sample consisted of peripheral blood mononuclear cells (PBMCs), taken at baseline. The nucleotide sequence reads TGTGCCAGCAGTCAGAGATGCGGCAGGGTGGCCGGCTACACCTTC. The encoded protein is CASSQRCGRVAGYTF.